One and the same sample provided the 9 T cell receptor beta chains below, sequenced in a study of T cells after yellow fever vaccination. MiXCR, run by TCRdb on the 5' RACE reads, gives a single entry per CDR3 protein. The sample has 300,000 to 450,000 distinct CDR3 sequences; roughly 8% are singletons. The specimen comprised PBMCs, sampled approximately 47 days after the first yellow fever vaccination. These receptors were collected from a man younger than 35 who received the YFV17D yellow fever vaccine.

This chain joins TRBV5-5 and TRBJ1-2, with D possibly TRBD1 on 5 matching bases. Germline-derived CDR1 and CDR2 are SGHKS and YYEKEE (reference sequence). The CDR3 contains 16 residues. V was trimmed by 1 base and J by 4 bases, leaving 17 bases between them. The CDR3 bases are TGTGCCAGCAGCTTGAGAGTCCGGGACGGGCCCTATGGCTACACCTTC. Amino acid sequence: CASSLRVRDGPYGYTF.

The chain joins TRBV4-1 to TRBJ1-1; the D is unclear. Germline CDR1 reads MGHRA; CDR2 reads YSYEKL. The V gene lost 1 base and the J gene lost 1 base, with 7 bases spanning the gap. There are 14 residues in the CDR3. The CDR3 region is CASSQGLTNTEAFF. Written as DNA, the CDR3 is TGCGCCAGCAGCCAAGGACTGACGAACACTGAAGCTTTCTTT.

This clonotype was counted a few times. J is TRBJ2-1 and V is TRBV5-1; 10 bases fit TRBD2. V trimming: 7 bases; J trimming: 11 bases; junction bases outside the gene matches: 9. This CDR3 has 13 residues. The V gene's germline CDR1 is SGHRS and CDR2 YFSETQ. This CDR3 is CASGDITSGKQFF. In nucleotides, the CDR3 is TGCGCCAGCGGAGATATTACTAGCGGGAAGCAGTTCTTC.

This clonotype was counted at least ten times. The genes are TRBV19 and TRBJ1-1, with D uncertain. Between the trimmed V and J ends, which lost 6 bases and 4 bases, there was a span of 12 bases. The CDR3 runs 13 residues. Looked up from germline, CDR1 is LNHDA and CDR2 is SQIVND (reference sequence). The CDR3 sequence: CASSQQVGTEAFF. CDR3 nucleotide sequence: TGTGCCAGTAGCCAACAAGTCGGCACTGAAGCTTTCTTT.

The V and J genes are TRBV7-2 and TRBJ1-5, with D perhaps matching TRBD1 (5 bases). Germline values: CDR1 SGHTA, CDR2 FQGNSA. V was shortened by 6 bases and J by 1 base, with 13 bases between the two germline ends. The CDR3 loop spans 15 amino acids. The CDR3, as DNA: TGTGCCAGCAGACTAACAGGTGCCAGCAATCAGCCCCAGCATTTT. Translation gives CASRLTGASNQPQHF.

This clonotype occurred a few times. This sequence joins TRBV14 and TRBJ1-2; 9 nucleotides agree with TRBD1. The CDR3 is made up of 15 amino acids. Trimming removed 6 bases from V and 8 bases from J; junction bases left unmatched: 13. CDR1 and CDR2 from the germline V gene are SGHDN and FVKESK. Written as DNA, the CDR3 is TGTGCCAGCAGAACTCCGGGACAGGGCTCGTCCGGCTACACCTTC. As protein: CASRTPGQGSSGYTF. The whole variable domain, remainder taken from reference TRBV14 and TRBJ1-2, is EAGVTQFPSHSVIEKGQTVTLRCDPISGHDNLYWYRRVMGKEIKFLLHFVKESKQDESGMPNNRFLAERTGGTYSTLKVQPAELEDSGVYFCASRTPGQGSSGYTFGSGTRLTVV.

This clonotype was found many times. This chain joins TRBV6-2 or TRBV6-3 and TRBJ2-1; weak D call: TRBD1 (6 bases). The V gene's germline CDR1 is MNHEY and CDR2 SVGEGT. This CDR3 contains 16 residues. V dropped 1 base and J dropped 4 bases, with 14 bases sitting between them. This CDR3 is CASSYWSGTKYNEQFF. CDR3 nucleotide sequence: TGTGCCAGCAGTTACTGGTCTGGGACAAAGTACAATGAGCAGTTCTTC.

This clonotype was seen a handful of times. The V gene is TRBV6-2 or TRBV6-3, the J gene TRBJ1-5; TRBD1 agrees at 8 bases. Germline-derived CDR1 and CDR2 are MNHEY and SVGEGT. V lost 5 bases, J lost 7 bases, and 10 bases stayed unmatched. The CDR3 spans 15 residues. CDR3 coding DNA: TGTGCCAGCAGTGACAGGGGTTTGGGAAGGCAGCCCCAGCATTTT. Translation: CASSDRGLGRQPQHF.

This clonotype was seen more than once but under ten times. The chain carries TRBV20-1 and TRBJ1-2, with D possibly being TRBD1 (5 bases). Germline V gene data show CDR1 as DFQATT and CDR2 as SNEGSKA (reference sequence). This CDR3 spans 12 amino acids. Trimming stripped 4 bases from V and 8 bases from J, with 14 bases between. The CDR3 DNA reads as TGCAGTGCTATTTCAGGAGGGGAAGGCTACACCTTC. Translation: CSAISGGEGYTF.